The T cell receptor (beta chain) under discussion was sequenced for a study of cytomegalovirus exposure and HLA in healthy donors (dated 2017 in TCRdb). Regarding the research as a whole: An earlier analysis of roughly 630 of the donors reported 250 to 350 Gb of sequence data and 100 million to 140 million unique TCR beta sequences from roughly 200 million T cells. Around 320 gigabases of sequencing data and tens of millions of unique TCR sequences were included in an early release covering around 600 HLA-typed donors. Of the 398 genotyped donors, approximately 83% fell in the genetic ancestry cluster associated with self-reported Caucasian donors. The aim of the study was to test whether cataloging public T cell receptors could identify signatures of past pathogen exposure. Using immunosequencing, the study profiled T cell repertoires from about 650 subjects and related those repertoires to cytomegalovirus serostatus. Along with the roughly 700-subject first cohort, a separate validation cohort of around 120 different subjects was used. To predict cytomegalovirus infection status, the study brought together high-throughput TCR immunosequencing, statistical association of individual TCRs with disease status, and machine learning. To study patterns of TCR occurrence, a later analysis re-analyzed previously published TCR beta repertoires from more than 550 donors and added high-resolution HLA genotyping. Rather than using new phenotypic data, the later analysis identified candidate immune exposures from TCR beta sequences and from how often those sequences occurred across donors. To decide whether each TCR beta V gene segment behaved as functional or pseudogenic, an earlier analysis of 587 of the donors relied on high-throughput TCR beta sequencing. Donor age, sex, ethnicity and CMV serostatus were compiled alongside the repertoire data. Genome-wide SNP genotypes for about three fifths of the 666 donors were used in a later genetic analysis, which treated that subset as a discovery cohort. All discovery cohort repertoires had been generated using a single sequencing platform. Class I and class II HLA loci were covered by the typing at four-digit resolution. The number of donors typed differed by locus, with roughly 620-630 for A, B, C, DRB1 and DQB1, around 500 for DQA1, over 600 for DPA1, and approximately 470 for DPB1. Roughly 5 DR-DQ haplotypes were handled as single units for association and clustering, since linkage in the cohort was strong. Among under 450 genotyped donors of the cohort, an average of 235,054 unique TCR beta nucleotide sequences were sequenced per donor, about a sixth of them non-productive. Results and caveats for the whole study, not just this receptor: A further reported finding was that TCR beta sequences accurately predicted the HLA-A and HLA-B alleles for most subjects in the first cohort. A later analysis found that HLA-associated TCR beta chains were more clonally expanded and had lower generation probabilities than equally common non-associated chains. The classifier was reported to diagnose cytomegalovirus status with high specificity and sensitivity in both the original and validation cohorts. A later genetic analysis associated a missense DCLRE1C variant with V-gene and J-gene trimming of TCR beta chains, and an independent cohort replicated the association. Because some donors lacked HLA typing at each locus, the association tests relied only on the typed subset. It was suggested by the authors that the approach could potentially be generalized to other disease states and immunological phenotypes. Linkage disequilibrium might explain the correlated functional status among segregating V segments, but an unknown experimental factor could not be excluded. Most TCR sequences were observed very rarely across donors, whereas some public TCRs were present in many individuals. Immune exposure information for the cohort was limited to CMV serostatus. Several of the top co-occurrence clusters appeared to be linked to parvovirus B19, influenza, CMV and Epstein-Barr virus, according to a later analysis. Broadly in line with IMGT annotations, most TCR beta V segments showed up in productive rearrangements about 90% or about 30% of the time in an earlier analysis of around 600 of the donors. Specific HLA alleles were associated with some 15,000 TCR beta sequences at a false discovery rate of 0.05 in a later analysis. Some IMGT-functional V segments, including TRBV6-2 and TRBV6-3, could not be told apart with the 87-base-pair reads, so those segments were excluded. Compared with the roughly 670-donor mean, donors in an Asian-associated ancestry cluster had fewer N-insertions in productive TCRs, according to a later genetic analysis. A cluster of highly shared sequence variants was judged likely to represent a technical artifact of the sequencing pipeline. When HLA alleles, especially DR and DQ, strongly co-occurred, TCR associations were difficult to assign to individual alleles. In this cohort, only TCR beta chains were sequenced, and detectable features were limited by the absence of alpha or paired-chain data. The study gave a list of about 150 TCR beta chains associated with cytomegalovirus. Because counts were too low, 15 to 20 rarely observed V segments, including chromosome 9 orphons, were left out of the earlier analysis of roughly 600 of the donors. In a later analysis, most CMV-associated TCR beta chains were found to appear HLA-restricted, with HLA associations seemingly driven largely by CMV exposure. In a later analysis, TCR association rates were found to vary across HLA loci, with the most associated TCRs seen for DRB1 alleles and the fewest for HLA-C alleles. Roughly uniform sequencing depth across donors was assumed in presence/absence analyses, although this assumption may not hold. A few of the identified cytomegalovirus-associated TCR beta chains were confirmed in vitro to be specific for cytomegalovirus antigens.

The cohort comprised 550 to 700 healthy bone marrow donors. At the time of sampling, every cohort member was nominally healthy, though immune exposures that went unrecorded were likely present. The donor tested CMV seropositive, placing the donor among the approximately 310 seropositive members of the cohort. Every donor gave a peripheral blood sample, and the peripheral blood mononuclear cells from that sample were used for TCR beta sequencing. The Qiagen DNeasy Blood Extraction Kit was used to extract genomic DNA from the blood cell samples. For this clone: It lacks a known antigen. Per-base quality was not reported, and no clone a single base away is much larger than it.

Libraries were constructed by the immunoSEQ multiplex PCR assay. A mixture of 60 forward primers for TCR Vbeta segments and 13 reverse primers for TCR Jbeta segments was used in the multiplex PCR. A multiplex PCR assay on genomic DNA amplified the CDR3 region of rearranged TCR beta genes. Amplified TCR beta libraries were sequenced as 87-base-pair reads on the Illumina HiSeq System. The authors' analysis ran thus. In a later analysis, 77 million or so unique TCR beta chains were counted across the roughly 670 repertoires, and roughly 9.9 million of these chains were shared by at least two donors. To remove PCR and sequencing errors, raw reads were error-corrected and collapsed into unique sequences using a nearest-neighbor algorithm that merged closely related sequences. V, D and J gene segments were assigned by aligning CDR3 sequences to IMGT reference sequences. For a sequence to be retained, a match of at least six nucleotides to both a V gene segment and a J gene segment was required. Rearrangements were classified as productive when the CDR3 lacked stop codons and remained in frame with V and J, and all other rearrangements were classified as non-productive. CDR3 was defined by IMGT convention, running from the second conserved V-encoded cysteine to the conserved J-encoded phenylalanine. Sequences without an unambiguous match to a single V gene segment were excluded from the earlier analysis of several hundred of the donors. In an earlier analysis of 587 of the donors, a V segment was called functional when productive rearrangements were above 56.7%, and segregating when the standard deviation between donors exceeded 5%. A statistical classification framework was built to diagnose cytomegalovirus status from the catalog of TCR beta chain sequences. V and J gene assignment, in a later analysis, came from comparing TCR nucleotide sequences with IMGT/GENE-DB human TR gene sequences. In a later analysis, CDR3 sequences and most-parsimonious VDJ recombination scenarios were assigned using the TCRdist pipeline. A later analysis defined each TCR beta chain by its CDR3 amino acid sequence plus V-gene family, and excluded reads lacking a unique V-gene family. In a later analysis, around 600 highly shared, low-generation-probability nucleotide sequences were removed to address suspected cross-contamination and a sequencing artifact. For each public chain, a later analysis derived a clonal expansion index from normalized ranks of inferred template counts within each repertoire. A later analysis computed generation probabilities with a VDJ recombination model fitted to out-of-frame rearrangements, and checked the results against IGoR. Hypergeometric tests were used in a later analysis to score TCR-TCR, TCR-HLA and TCR-CMV co-occurrence, with a repertoire-size bias correction applied to the TCR pairs. To estimate false discovery rates, a later analysis permuted the HLA or CMV assignments 20 times. In a later analysis, co-occurring TCRs were grouped using DBSCAN, with TCRdist sequence similarity added in when clustering inside HLA-allele-positive subsets. For co-occurrence clustering, repertoires with fewer than 30,000 or more than 120,000 public chains were excluded, along with roughly 5 repertoires with anomalous nucleotide sharing. Here the immuneACCESS table is served through TCRdb, limited to in-frame sequences with V and J called. Missing clones are a known gap in these copies; in checked studies unresolved V genes cover under half, and the rest lacks a known reason. The V and J calls and the clone size are those of that table, but D and trimming were determined from the DNA. Counted in this sample were 120,000 to 150,000 clones; 65% to 80% of them appeared once. The ten largest clones add up to approximately 13% of the sample.

The CDR3 numbers 13 residues from cysteine through phenylalanine. CDR3 DNA only is kept here, 39 bases in frame from base 1. Relative to germline, V is 2 bases shorter and J is 3 bases shorter, with 7 bases between their ends. The germline V gene gives CDR1 as MDHEN and CDR2 as SYDVKM. Sequenced: PBMCs. The clonotype was recovered from a man aged 40-55 years in good health and CMV-seropositive. The chain is made from TRBV28 and TRBJ1-2; a confident D gene designation cannot be given. The bases are TGTGCCAGCAGTTTAGGGCAGTACTATGGCTACACCTTC. It translates to CASSLGQYYGYTF.